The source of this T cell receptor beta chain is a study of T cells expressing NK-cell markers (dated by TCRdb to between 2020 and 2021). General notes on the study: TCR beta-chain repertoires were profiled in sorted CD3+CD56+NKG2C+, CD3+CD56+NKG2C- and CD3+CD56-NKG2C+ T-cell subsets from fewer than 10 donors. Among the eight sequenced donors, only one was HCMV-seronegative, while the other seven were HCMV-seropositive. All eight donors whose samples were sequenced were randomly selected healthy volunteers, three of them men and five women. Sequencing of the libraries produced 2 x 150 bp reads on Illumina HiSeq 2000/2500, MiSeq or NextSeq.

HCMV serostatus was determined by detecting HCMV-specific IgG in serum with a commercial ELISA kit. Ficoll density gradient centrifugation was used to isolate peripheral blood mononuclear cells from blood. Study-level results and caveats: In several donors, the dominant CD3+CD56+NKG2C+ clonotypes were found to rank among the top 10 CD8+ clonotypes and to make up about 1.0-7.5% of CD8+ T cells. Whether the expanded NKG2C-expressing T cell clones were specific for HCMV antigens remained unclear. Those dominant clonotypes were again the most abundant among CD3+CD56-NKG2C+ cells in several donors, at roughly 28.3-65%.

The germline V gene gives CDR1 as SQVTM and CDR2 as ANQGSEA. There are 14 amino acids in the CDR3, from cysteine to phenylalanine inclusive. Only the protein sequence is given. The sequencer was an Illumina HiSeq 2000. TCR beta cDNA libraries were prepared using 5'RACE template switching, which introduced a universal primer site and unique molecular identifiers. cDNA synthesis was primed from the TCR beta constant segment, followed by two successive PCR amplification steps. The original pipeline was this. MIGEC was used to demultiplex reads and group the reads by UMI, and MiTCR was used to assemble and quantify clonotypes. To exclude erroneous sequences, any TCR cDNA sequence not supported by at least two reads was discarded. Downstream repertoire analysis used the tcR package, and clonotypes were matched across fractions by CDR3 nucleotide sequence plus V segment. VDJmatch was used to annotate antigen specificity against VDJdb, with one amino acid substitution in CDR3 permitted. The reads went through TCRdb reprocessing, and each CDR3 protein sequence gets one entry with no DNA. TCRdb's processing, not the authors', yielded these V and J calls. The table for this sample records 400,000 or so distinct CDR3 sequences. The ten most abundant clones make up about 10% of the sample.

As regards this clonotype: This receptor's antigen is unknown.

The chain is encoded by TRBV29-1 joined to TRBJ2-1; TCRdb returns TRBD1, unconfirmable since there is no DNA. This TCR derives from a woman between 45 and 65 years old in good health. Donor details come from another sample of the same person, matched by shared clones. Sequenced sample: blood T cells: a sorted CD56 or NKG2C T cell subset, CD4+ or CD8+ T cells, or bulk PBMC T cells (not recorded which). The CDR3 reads CSGRGIGWSEEQFF.